This record concerns one T cell receptor (beta chain) sequence. The CDR3 extends over 14 amino acids. V lost 3 bases, J lost 5 bases, and 6 bases stayed unmatched. Germline loops: CDR1 SGHAT, CDR2 FQNNGV. The sample comes from a study of cytomegalovirus exposure and HLA in healthy donors. The PCR had 60 Vbeta and 13 Jbeta primers. The data were produced by immunoSEQ multiplex PCR, yet TCRdb's version contains in-frame clones alone and is incomplete. The sample holds approximately 200,000 clones; about 83% are singletons and the top ten take over 1%. This TCR was recovered from a human donor in good health. The sample taken for sequencing was PBMCs. V and J are TRBV11-2 and TRBJ1-2; 7 positions match TRBD1. CDR3 residues: CASSFGQGEYGYTF. As DNA, the CDR3 is TGTGCCAGCAGCTTCGGTCAGGGGGAATATGGCTACACCTTC.